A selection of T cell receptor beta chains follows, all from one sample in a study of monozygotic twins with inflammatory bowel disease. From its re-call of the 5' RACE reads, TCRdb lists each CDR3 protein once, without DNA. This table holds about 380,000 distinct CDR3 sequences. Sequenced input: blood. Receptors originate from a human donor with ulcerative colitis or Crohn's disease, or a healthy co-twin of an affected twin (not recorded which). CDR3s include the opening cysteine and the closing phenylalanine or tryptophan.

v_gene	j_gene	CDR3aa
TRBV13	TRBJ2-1	CASSLHGVEQFF
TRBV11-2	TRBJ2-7	CASSLAQPGTELYEQYF
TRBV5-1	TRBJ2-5	CASSLGLAANQETQYF
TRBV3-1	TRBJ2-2	CASSQFLEVGTGELFF
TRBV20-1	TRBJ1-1	CSASLGGRNTEAFF
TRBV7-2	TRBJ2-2	CASSLFITGGRTGELFF
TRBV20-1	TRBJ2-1	CSANGGGPEANEQFF
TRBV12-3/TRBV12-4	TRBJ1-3	CASSFTPGQGQEGSGNTIYF
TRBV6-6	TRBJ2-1	CASRRTHGWFF
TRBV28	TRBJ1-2	CASSPGDRYYGYTF
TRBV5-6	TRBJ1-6	CASSLVGVRSPLHF
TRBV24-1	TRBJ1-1	CATSRGENTEAFF
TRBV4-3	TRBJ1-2	CASSQDGGLNGYGYTF
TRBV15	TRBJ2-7	CATSRDLWQGETSYEQYF
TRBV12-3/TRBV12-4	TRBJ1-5	CASSFELGTGRNQPQHF
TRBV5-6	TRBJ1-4	CASSYSSPGQDLSRREKLFF
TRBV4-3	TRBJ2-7	CTSSQGAGQDYEQYF
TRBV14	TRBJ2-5	CASSQGTVLQETQYF
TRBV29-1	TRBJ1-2	CSVESAYGYTF
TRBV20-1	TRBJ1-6	CSASPQGGVSPLHF
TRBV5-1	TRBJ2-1	CASSFVRGSSEQFF
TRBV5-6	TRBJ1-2	CASSSRNLRAANYGYTF
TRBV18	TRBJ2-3	CASSGLAGKGDTQYF
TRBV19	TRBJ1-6	CATERGQPNSPLHF
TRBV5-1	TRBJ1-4	CASSSTGAVNEKLFF
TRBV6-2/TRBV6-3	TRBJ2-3	CASRRTGTGIVDTQYF
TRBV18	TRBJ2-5	CASSPPSREETQYF
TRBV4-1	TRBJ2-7	CASSQDSATGSYEQYF
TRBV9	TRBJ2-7	CASSLTSGGAPGEQYF
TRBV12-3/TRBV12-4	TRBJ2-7	CASNALLGRRRVREQYF
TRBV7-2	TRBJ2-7	CASSLRPGPYEQYF
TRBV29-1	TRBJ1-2	CSVDLGPVYGYTF
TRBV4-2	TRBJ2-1	CASSPPGVHEQFF
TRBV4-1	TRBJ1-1	CASSQDPGTGGTEAFF
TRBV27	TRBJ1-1	CASSLWGGRNTEAFF
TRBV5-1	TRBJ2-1	CASSLAGNEQFF